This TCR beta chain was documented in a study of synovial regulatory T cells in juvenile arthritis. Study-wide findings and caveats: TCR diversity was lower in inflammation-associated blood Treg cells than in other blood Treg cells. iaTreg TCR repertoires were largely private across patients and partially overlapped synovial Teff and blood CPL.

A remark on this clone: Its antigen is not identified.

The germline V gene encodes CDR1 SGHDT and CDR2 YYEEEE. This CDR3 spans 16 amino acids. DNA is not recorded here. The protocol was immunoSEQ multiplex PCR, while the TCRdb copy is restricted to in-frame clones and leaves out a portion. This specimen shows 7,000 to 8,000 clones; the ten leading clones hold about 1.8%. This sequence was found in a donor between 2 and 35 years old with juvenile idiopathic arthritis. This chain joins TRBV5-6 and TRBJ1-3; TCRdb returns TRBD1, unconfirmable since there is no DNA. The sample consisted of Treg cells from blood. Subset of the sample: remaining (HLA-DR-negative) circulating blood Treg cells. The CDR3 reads CASSYSRQGSGNTIYF.